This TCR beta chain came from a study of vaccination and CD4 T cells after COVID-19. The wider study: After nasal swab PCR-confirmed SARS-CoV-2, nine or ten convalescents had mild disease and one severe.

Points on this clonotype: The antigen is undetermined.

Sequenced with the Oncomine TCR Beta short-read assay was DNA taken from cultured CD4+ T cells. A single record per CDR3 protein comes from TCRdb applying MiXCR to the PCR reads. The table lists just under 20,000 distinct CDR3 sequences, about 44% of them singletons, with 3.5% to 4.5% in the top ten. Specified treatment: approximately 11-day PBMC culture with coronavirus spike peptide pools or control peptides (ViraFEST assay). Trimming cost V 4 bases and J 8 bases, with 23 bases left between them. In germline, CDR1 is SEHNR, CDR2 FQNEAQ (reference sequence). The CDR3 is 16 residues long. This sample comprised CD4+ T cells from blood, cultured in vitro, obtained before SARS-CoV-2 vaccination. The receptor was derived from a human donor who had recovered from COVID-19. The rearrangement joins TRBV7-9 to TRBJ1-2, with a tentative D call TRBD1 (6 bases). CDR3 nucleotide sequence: TGTGCCAGCAGCTCTAGGGTCGCCAACAGGGCGGAAGGCTACACCTTC. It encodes CASSSRVANRAEGYTF.